Listed below are T cell receptor beta chains from one sample, sequenced in a study of blood T cell repertoires in COVID-19. Profiled with immunoSEQ multiplex PCR; TCRdb holds only in-frame clones, not every one. The sample carries approximately 320,000 clones, roughly 90% recorded once. The sequenced material came from PBMCs or T cells enriched from blood (not recorded which). Receptors originate from a man aged 55 to 70 who had recovered from COVID-19. CDR3s include the opening cysteine and the closing phenylalanine or tryptophan. D genes are given only for firm matches. A clone size is listed for some rows: how often the clone was seen (once, few, many), or a class if it is expanded.

>TRBV5-1|TRBJ2-7|13|-|TRBD2
TGCGCCAGCAGGAGCGGGATCCCCTACGAGCAGTACTTC
CASRSGIPYEQYF
>TRBV7-9|TRBJ1-5|13|-|-
TGTGCCAGCAGCTTAGGGGCGGGACAGCCCCAGCATTTT
CASSLGAGQPQHF
>TRBV5-8|TRBJ2-7|15|-|TRBD1
TGTGCCAGCAGCCTGATCGGACAGGGGGCCTACGAGCAGTACTTC
CASSLIGQGAYEQYF
>TRBV20-1|TRBJ2-1|10|-|-
TGCAGTGCCTTCCGCGGGGAGCAGTTCTTC
CSAFRGEQFF
>TRBV5-4|TRBJ2-5|14|-|-
TGTGCCAGCAGCCTCCAACAGGTTATAGAGACCCAGTACTTC
CASSLQQVIETQYF
>TRBV27|TRBJ1-2|14|-|-
TGTGCCAGCAGGGAGGACAGATACTATGAGGGCTACACCTTC
CASREDRYYEGYTF
>TRBV6-5|TRBJ2-3|15|-|-
TGTGCCAGCAGTTCATCATTGTCGTCCGGGGATACGCAGTATTTT
CASSSSLSSGDTQYF
>TRBV5-1|TRBJ1-1|11|-|-
TGCGCCAGCAGCCCCGGGGGTGAAGCTTTCTTT
CASSPGGEAFF
>TRBV19|TRBJ1-5|15|-|TRBD1
TGTGCCAGTAGTATATACGGGACAGTGAATCAGCCCCAGCATTTT
CASSIYGTVNQPQHF
>TRBV12-2|TRBJ1-4|16|-|-
TGTGCAAGTACAAAGGGGAAGAACTCTAGAGTTGAAAAACTGTTTTTT
CASTKGKNSRVEKLFF
>TRBV15|TRBJ1-5|15|-|-
TGTGCCACCAGCAGAGATCGGGGAACGGGTCAGCCCCAGCATTTT
CATSRDRGTGQPQHF
>TRBV6-2/TRBV6-3|TRBJ1-5|15|-|TRBD1
TGTGCCAGCAGCAACGGACAGGGGGCCAATCAGCCCCAGCATTTT
CASSNGQGANQPQHF
>TRBV7-2|TRBJ1-5|16|-|-
TGTGCCAGCAGCTCGACCCGTGGTGGGAGGAATCAGCCCCAGCATTTT
CASSSTRGGRNQPQHF
>TRBV5-1|TRBJ2-1|15|-|-
TGCGCCAGCAGCTCGGGGGGGACAGGGACCAATGAGCAGTTCTTC
CASSSGGTGTNEQFF
>TRBV6-1|TRBJ2-1|11|-|TRBD1
TGTGCCAGCAGTTCTGAGACAGGGCGGGTCTTC
CASSSETGRVF
>TRBV4-3|TRBJ1-3|14|-|-
TGCGCCAGCACCACTTCCCACCCGGGAAACACCATATATTTT
CASTTSHPGNTIYF
>TRBV5-6|TRBJ1-5|13|-|-
TGTGCCAGCAGCTTGGACAGATATCAGCCCCAGCATTTT
CASSLDRYQPQHF
>TRBV5-1|TRBJ2-1|14|-|TRBD1
TGCGCCAGCAGCCTAGGACAGGGAAGGAATGAGCAGTTCTTC
CASSLGQGRNEQFF
>TRBV27|TRBJ2-1|15|-|TRBD1
TGTGCCAGCAGTTTAGACAGGGGGTTCTACAATGAGCAGTTCTTC
CASSLDRGFYNEQFF
>TRBV11-2|TRBJ1-3|19|-|-
TGTGCCAGCAGCTCAGCACTCCCACAGGCAGGAAGATCTGGAAACACCATATATTTT
CASSSALPQAGRSGNTIYF
>TRBV7-8|TRBJ1-5|17|-|-
TGTGCCAGCAGCTTAGAGCGGTTATGGGGTAGCAATCAGCCCCAGCATTTT
CASSLERLWGSNQPQHF
>TRBV7-8|TRBJ2-1|18|few|-
TGTGCCAGCAGCTCATTCTCGGCGGTGCGCGCGCCTCTCGGTGAGCAGTTCTTC
CASSSFSAVRAPLGEQFF
>TRBV7-3|TRBJ2-3|15|-|TRBD2
TGTGCCAGCACCCTCAGCGGGGCTAGCACAGATACGCAGTATTTT
CASTLSGASTDTQYF
>TRBV19|TRBJ1-1|16|once|-
TGTGCCAGTAGTATAGGGTGGCGGGGGGCGCGCACTGAAGCTTTCTTT
CASSIGWRGARTEAFF
>TRBV6-4|TRBJ1-6|14|-|TRBD1
TGTGCCAGCAGGATAAGACAGGGCAATTCACCCCTCCACTTT
CASRIRQGNSPLHF
>TRBV12-3/TRBV12-4|TRBJ1-2|13|few|-
TGTGCCAGCAGTTTAGCCATTAACGGGGGCTACACCTTC
CASSLAINGGYTF
>TRBV3-1/TRBV3-2|TRBJ2-3|16|-|TRBD2
TGTGCCAGCAGCGTCCTAGCGGGAGGGCCTACAGATACGCAGTATTTT
CASSVLAGGPTDTQYF
>TRBV5-5|TRBJ1-4|17|-|-
TGTGCCAGCAGCCTACGCCCGCGGATCGCAACTAATGAAAAACTGTTTTTT
CASSLRPRIATNEKLFF
>TRBV4-3|TRBJ1-4|14|-|TRBD1
TGCGCCAGCAGCCAAGCACAGGGGGGTGAAAAACTGTTTTTT
CASSQAQGGEKLFF
>TRBV19|TRBJ1-5|13|-|-
TGTGCCAGTAGTATAACAGACAATCAGCCCCAGCATTTT
CASSITDNQPQHF
>TRBV18|TRBJ2-7|13|-|-
TGTGCCAGCTCACCACTGTGGCCCTACGAGCAGTACTTC
CASSPLWPYEQYF